A single sample gave rise to the 27 T cell receptor beta chains below, sequenced in a study of blood T cell repertoires in COVID-19. Produced via immunoSEQ multiplex PCR; TCRdb's table is partial and in-frame only. The sample carries under 250,000 clones, over 65% recorded once. Material for sequencing was peripheral blood. These receptors all come from a woman in her 70s with active or convalescent COVID-19.

The table lists this clone with a count of one. The chain uses TRBV7-2 and TRBJ2-3, with 7 bases matching TRBD2. The CDR3 spans 14 residues. The germline gives CDR1 SGHTA, CDR2 FQGNSA. Trimming removed 7 bases from V and 4 bases from J; junction bases left unmatched: 8. The DNA for the CDR3 is TGTGCCAGCATTCTGGGGGGGACCGCAGATACGCAGTATTTT. Residues: CASILGGTADTQYF.

This chain uses TRBV5-5 with TRBJ1-5; 10 nucleotides align to TRBD1. V trimming: 2 bases; J trimming: 1 base; junction bases outside the gene matches: 3. The germline CDR1 and CDR2 sequences are SGHKS and YYEKEE (reference sequence). This CDR3 has 16 residues. As DNA, the CDR3 is TGTGCCAGCAGCTTTAGACAGGGGGCGAGCAATCAGCCCCAGCATTTT. This encodes CASSFRQGASNQPQHF.

The chain joins TRBV30 to TRBJ1-6; 10 nucleotides line up with TRBD1. CDR1 and CDR2 (germline): GTSNPN, SVGIG (reference sequence). The ends lost 2 bases at V and 10 bases at J; junction bases unmatched: 8. This CDR3 region has 15 residues. Written as DNA, the CDR3 is TGTGCCTGGAGTAACCGACAGGGGGCATGGTCACCCCTCCACTTT. Its translation: CAWSNRQGAWSPLHF.

The chain joins TRBV30 to TRBJ1-2; maybe TRBD1 (5 bases). V lost 0 bases and J lost 8, with 13 bases in between. The CDR3 has 13 residues. CDR1 is GTSNPN, CDR2 SVGIG, per germline (reference sequence). The CDR3 DNA sequence: TGTGCCTGGAGTGTAATCCGCGGGGGGGGCTACACCTTC. This encodes CAWSVIRGGGYTF.

This clone was counted a few times. The chain combines TRBV10-1 with TRBJ1-1; D gene unclear. CDR3 length equals 16 residues. Trimming stripped 6 bases from V and 4 bases from J, with 21 bases between. Germline CDR1 is WNHNN and CDR2 is SYGVQD (reference sequence). The CDR3 nucleotides read TGCGCCAGCAGAGCCTCAGTGGGGATAGGGAGCACTGAAGCTTTCTTT. As protein: CASRASVGIGSTEAFF.

The gene calls are TRBV9 and TRBJ2-5; 11 nucleotides match TRBD2. CDR1 and CDR2 (germline): SGDLS, YYNGEE. The CDR3 has 16 amino acids. The trim removed 3 bases at V and 3 bases at J, leaving 7 bases unmatched. CDR3: CASSALPLAGEETQYF. In DNA, the CDR3 is TGTGCCAGCAGCGCCCTCCCACTAGCGGGGGAAGAGACCCAGTACTTC.

The J gene is TRBJ2-6, the V gene TRBV7-2; D not resolved. Germline V gene data show CDR1 as SGHTA and CDR2 as FQGNSA. CDR3 size: 15 residues. The V and J ends lost 5 bases and 0 bases respectively, with 8 bases between them. The CDR3 DNA follows: TGTGCCAGCAGCAAGGAGAGCTCTGGGGCCAACGTCCTGACTTTC. Encoded protein: CASSKESSGANVLTF. Looking up the rest from reference TRBV7-2 and TRBJ2-6 gives the full variable domain: GAGVSQSPSNKVTEKGKDVELRCDPISGHTALYWYRQSLGQGLEFLIYFQGNSAPDKSGLPSDRFSAERTGGSVSTLTIQRTQQEDSAVYLCASSKESSGANVLTFGAGSRLTVL.

The rearrangement joins TRBV4-1 to TRBJ2-2; 11 positions match TRBD2. V lost 3 bases and J lost 5; bases outside the gene matches: 8. Per germline, CDR1 MGHRA and CDR2 YSYEKL. This CDR3 comprises 17 residues. The CDR3 DNA sequence: TGCGCCAGCAGCCAGTTCCTAGCGGGAGGCGGTACCGGGGAGCTGTTTTTT. This translates into CASSQFLAGGGTGELFF.

The chain joins TRBV24-1 to TRBJ2-5; D possibly corresponds to TRBD2 (5 bases). Trimming took off 4 bases at V and 2 bases at J, with 19 bases between the two ends. CDR3 length equals 17 residues. Per the germline V gene, CDR1 is KGHDR and CDR2 is SFDVKD. CDR3 region: CATSEGGSLRKQETQYF. The CDR3 nucleotides are TGTGCCACCAGTGAGGGCGGGTCGCTCCGAAAACAAGAGACCCAGTACTTC.

The chain combines TRBV30 with TRBJ2-1; TRBD1 matches at 8 bases. After removal of 5 bases from V and 9 bases from J, the junction contained 6 bases not matched to a gene. CDR1 is GTSNPN and CDR2 is SVGIG in the germline V gene (reference sequence). This CDR3 comprises 12 residues. The DNA of the CDR3 is TGTGCCTGGGGACAGGGCTACGGTGAGCAGTTCTTC. As protein: CAWGQGYGEQFF.

This chain joins TRBV7-8 and TRBJ2-2; D not certain. Germline V gene sequence: CDR1 SGHVS, CDR2 FQNEAQ. The CDR3 runs 14 residues. V lost 7 bases to trimming and J lost 1 base, with 10 bases between them. The CDR3 coding sequence is TGTGCCAGCACCCGGAGAGAGAACACCGGGGAGCTGTTTTTT. Its protein is CASTRRENTGELFF.

The chain uses TRBV2 and TRBJ1-2; D is possibly TRBD1 (5 bases). The germline CDR1 and CDR2 sequences are SNHLY and FYNNEI. There are 12 residues in the CDR3. Trimming left V 7 bases short and J 3 bases short, with 9 bases between. The CDR3 DNA reads as TGTGCCAGCAAGGGGCAATACTATGGCTACACCTTC. Amino acids: CASKGQYYGYTF.

The chain links TRBV12-1 to TRBJ1-1; the table assigns TRBD1, which was not confirmed against the DNA. TRBV12-1 is given as a pseudogene. This CDR3 has 9 residues. This CDR3 reads CASSPEAFF. The CDR3 DNA sequence: TGTGCCAGCAGCCCAGAAGCTTTCTTT.

The chain employs TRBV6-4 and TRBJ1-5, with D maybe TRBD1 (6 bases). The germline V gene has CDR1 MRHNA and CDR2 SNTAGT. CDR3 length equals 17 residues. V was cut by 7 bases and J by 4 bases, with 23 bases left in between. The CDR3 protein is CASTSFGTGLGNQPQHF. The CDR3 DNA reads as TGTGCCAGCACCTCTTTTGGTACAGGGCTGGGGAATCAGCCCCAGCATTTT.

This clone was counted ten times or more. This chain uses TRBV12-3 or TRBV12-4 with TRBJ2-7; unclear D gene. The V gene lost 2 bases and the J gene lost 6 bases, with 11 bases spanning the gap. CDR3 length equals 13 residues. As DNA, the CDR3 is TGTGCCAGCAGTTTAAGTTTACCTACCGAGCAGTACTTC. It is translated as CASSLSLPTEQYF.

As to this clone: This specimen includes other DNA sequences encoding the same CDR3. The chain carries TRBV5-1 and TRBJ2-3; 7 bases fit TRBD2. The V and J ends lost 0 bases and 1 base, in that order; junction bases with no gene match: 2. In germline, CDR1 is SGHRS, CDR2 YFSETQ. The CDR3 extends over 15 amino acids. As DNA, the CDR3 is TGCGCCAGCAGCTTGGGGCTAGCGGGCACAGATACGCAGTATTTT. Amino acids: CASSLGLAGTDTQYF.

V is TRBV6-5 and J is TRBJ2-7; 7 bases align to TRBD1. The V and J ends lost 5 bases and 2 bases, in that order; junction bases with no gene match: 6. In germline, CDR1 is MNHEY, CDR2 SVGAGI. The CDR3 is made up of 14 amino acids. The CDR3 region is CASSLQGQAYEQYF. In DNA form, the CDR3 reads TGTGCCAGCAGTCTCCAAGGACAGGCCTACGAGCAGTACTTC.

This sequence joins TRBV30 and TRBJ2-1, with a weak D call TRBD2 (6 bases). Trimming removed 0 bases from V and 7 bases from J, with 16 bases in between. Germline V CDR1 and CDR2: GTSNPN, SVGIG (reference sequence). This CDR3 spans 15 amino acids. The CDR3 sequence: CAWSVWLARRNEQFF. The CDR3 nucleotides read TGTGCCTGGAGTGTTTGGCTAGCGAGGAGGAATGAGCAGTTCTTC. The full variable domain, in which reference TRBV30 and TRBJ2-1 provide the parts outside the CDR3, is SQTIHQWPATLVQPVGSPLSLECTVEGTSNPNLYWYRQAAGRGLQLLFYSVGIGQISSEVPQNLSASRPQDRQFILSSKKLLLSDSGFYLCAWSVWLARRNEQFFGPGTRLTVL.

This chain links TRBV11-3 with TRBJ2-7; the match to TRBD2 covers 10 bases. Trimming took 0 bases from V and 0 from J; bases not matched to a gene: 14. The CDR3 totals 20 residues. CDR1 and CDR2 from the germline V gene are SGHNT and YENEEA. CDR3 DNA sequence: TGTGCCAGCAGCTTAGATCCGACTAGCGGGTATCCGGCGCGCTCCTACGAGCAGTACTTC. Translated: CASSLDPTSGYPARSYEQYF.

The V and J genes are TRBV6-2 or TRBV6-3 and TRBJ1-1, with D tentatively TRBD1 (6 bases). The V and J ends lost 4 bases and 2 bases respectively, with 14 bases between them. CDR1 is MNHEY and CDR2 is SVGEGT in the germline V gene. This CDR3 comprises 15 residues. The CDR3 is CASSSIGQINTEAFF. In DNA form, the CDR3 reads TGTGCCAGCAGTTCCATCGGACAGATTAACACTGAAGCTTTCTTT.

V is TRBV19 and J is TRBJ1-6; 10 bases are shared with TRBD1. CDR1 is LNHDA and CDR2 is SQIVND in the germline V gene (reference sequence). J was trimmed by 13 bases and V by 6 bases; bases with no gene match: 12. The CDR3 loop spans 15 amino acids. The CDR3 DNA reads TGTGCCAGTAGCGCCCCGGGACAGGGGCGGTCCCCCCTCCACTTT. Encoded protein: CASSAPGQGRSPLHF.

V gene TRBV5-1 combines with J gene TRBJ2-1, with 9 bases fitting TRBD2. Trimming removed 0 bases from V and 8 bases from J; junction bases left unmatched: 6. In germline, CDR1 is SGHRS, CDR2 YFSETQ. The CDR3 covers 15 residues. This CDR3 is CASSLGLADWDEQFF. DNA for the CDR3: TGCGCCAGCAGCTTGGGACTAGCGGATTGGGATGAGCAGTTCTTC.

This chain joins TRBV4-3 and TRBJ2-7, with 8 bases lining up with TRBD1. The CDR3 loop spans 16 amino acids. The V gene's germline CDR1 is LGHNA and CDR2 YSLEER. V lost 4 bases and J lost 3; bases outside the gene matches: 11. The CDR3 DNA follows: TGCGCCAGCAGCCTAAACCTCCGGACAGGGTACTACGAGCAGTACTTC. Residues: CASSLNLRTGYYEQYF.

The rearrangement links TRBV18 to TRBJ2-1; 7 nucleotides line up with TRBD2. Trimming cost V 3 bases and J 6 bases; bases outside gene matches: 11. Germline V gives CDR1 KGHSH, CDR2 LQKENI. The CDR3 is 16 amino acids. The CDR3 DNA reads as TGTGCCAGCTCACCCAGCCTGAGACTAGCCTCCAATGAGCAGTTCTTC. It is translated as CASSPSLRLASNEQFF.

This chain joins TRBV7-4 and TRBJ2-7; TRBD1 agrees at 7 bases. V lost 5 bases, J lost 3 bases, and 16 bases stayed unmatched. The CDR3 is made up of 17 amino acids. The V gene's germline CDR1 is SGHVT and CDR2 SQSDAQ. The CDR3 sequence: CASSPSPSPGGFYEQYF. CDR3 coding DNA: TGTGCCAGCAGCCCCTCTCCGAGCCCAGGGGGATTCTACGAGCAGTACTTC.

The chain carries TRBV28 and TRBJ1-2; D might be TRBD1 (5 bases). This CDR3 region has 15 residues. Germline CDR1 is MDHEN and CDR2 is SYDVKM. Trimming left V 3 bases short and J 7 bases short, with 18 bases between. The CDR3 nucleotides are TGTGCCAGCAGTTTTTCAGGGACTCCCACCTCTGGCTACACCTTC. Encoded protein: CASSFSGTPTSGYTF.

This clone showed up just a few times. The rearrangement uses TRBV7-2 and TRBJ2-1; the match to TRBD2 covers 10 bases. This CDR3 spans 16 amino acids. Trimming at V came to 6 bases and at J to 4 bases, leaving 9 bases not matched to a gene. Germline CDR1 is SGHTA and CDR2 is FQGNSA. The chain's CDR3 is CASRPPSGGEYNEQFF. CDR3 sequence (DNA): TGTGCCAGCAGACCCCCTAGCGGGGGCGAGTACAATGAGCAGTTCTTC.